This passage covers 2 T cell receptor beta chains from one sample sequenced in a study of blood T cell repertoires in COVID-19. Only in-frame clones appear in the TCRdb table, and some are missing; sequencing was by immunoSEQ multiplex PCR. The table shows 130,000 to 150,000 clones, with under 90% occurring only once. Material for sequencing was peripheral blood. These receptors were taken from a man aged 65 to 79 who had recovered from COVID-19.

The chain couples TRBV19 to TRBJ2-2, with D hard to call. V lost 9 bases to trimming and J lost 0 bases, with 8 bases between them. Germline values: CDR1 LNHDA, CDR2 SQIVND (reference sequence). The CDR3 covers 13 residues. CDR3 residues: CASPGPNTGELFF. The CDR3 nucleotides read TGTGCCAGCCCAGGTCCGAACACCGGGGAGCTGTTTTTT.

This clone was detected only a few times. This chain connects TRBV19 to TRBJ2-2; 9 bases align to TRBD1. The germline CDR1 and CDR2 sequences are LNHDA and SQIVND (reference sequence). Germline trimming cut 10 bases from V and 8 bases from J; bases unmatched to any gene: 8. The length of the CDR3 is 13 residues. The CDR3 loop reads CAIRSDRGGELFF. CDR3 nucleotide sequence: TGTGCCATTCGGTCCGACAGGGGGGGGGAGCTGTTTTTT. The entire variable domain, with the rest obtained from reference TRBV19 and TRBJ2-2, is as follows: DGGITQSPKYLFRKEGQNVTLSCEQNLNHDAMYWYRQDPGQGLRLIYYSQIVNDFQKGDIAEGYSVSREKKESFPLTVTSAQKNPTAFYLCAIRSDRGGELFFGEGSRLTVL.